Below are 9 T cell receptor beta chains sequenced from a single sample in a study of T cell responses to AZD1222 COVID-19 vaccine. Assay used: immunoSEQ multiplex PCR; TCRdb lists only in-frame clones, some missing. The data show 130,000 to 150,000 clones, more than 70% seen once. Sample: peripheral blood, taken on day 0 of AZD1222 vaccination. The receptors derive from an adult in good health.

The chain combines TRBV7-2 with TRBJ1-6; 11 bases map to TRBD1. V gave up 0 bases and J gave up 9 bases; unmatched junction bases: 1. CDR3 size: 15 residues. Germline V CDR1 and CDR2: SGHTA, FQGNSA. The CDR3 nucleotides read TGTGCCAGCAGCTTAGCCGGGACAGGGGGTTCACCCCTCCACTTT. This encodes CASSLAGTGGSPLHF.

The rearrangement uses TRBV2 and TRBJ1-1; the D gene is possibly TRBD1 (5 bases). From germline, CDR1 is SNHLY and CDR2 FYNNEI. V shed 5 bases and J shed 0 bases, with 13 bases lying between them. The CDR3 has 15 residues. The CDR3 loop reads CASSYRDPLNTEAFF. CDR3 bases: TGTGCCAGCAGTTACCGGGACCCTCTGAACACTGAAGCTTTCTTT. Drawing the rest from reference TRBV2 and TRBJ1-1, the complete variable domain is EPEVTQTPSHQVTQMGQEVILRCVPISNHLYFYWYRQILGQKVEFLVSFYNNEISEKSEIFDDQFSVERPDGSNFTLKIRSTKLEDSAMYFCASSYRDPLNTEAFFGQGTRLTVV.

The gene calls are TRBV4-1 and TRBJ2-2, with 14 nucleotides matching TRBD2. Germline CDR1 is MGHRA and CDR2 is YSYEKL. Unmatched junction bases numbered 7, after V lost 4 bases and J lost 0 bases. This CDR3 has 19 residues. In DNA form, the CDR3 reads TGCGCCAGCAGCCCCTACGGGACTAGCGGGGGTACGAACACCGGGGAGCTGTTTTTT. Residues: CASSPYGTSGGTNTGELFF.

This clone appeared a few times. The V gene is TRBV12-5, the J gene TRBJ1-1, with D hard to call. Trimming shortened V by 1 base and J by 0 bases, and 3 bases separated the two germline ends. The CDR3 extends over 13 amino acids. The V gene's germline CDR1 is LGHNT and CDR2 FRNRAP. The CDR3 DNA follows: TGTGCTAGTGGTTTGGAAATGAACACTGAAGCTTTCTTT. Its protein is CASGLEMNTEAFF.

The chain combines TRBV4-1 with TRBJ1-3; D uncertain. The CDR3 runs to 13 residues. Trimming took off 2 bases at V and 4 bases at J, with 6 bases between the two ends. Per germline, CDR1 MGHRA and CDR2 YSYEKL. The DNA for the CDR3 is TGCGCCAGCAGCCAACCCGGGGGAAACACCATATATTTT. It translates to CASSQPGGNTIYF.

This clone came up once. This chain links TRBV6-5 with TRBJ1-6; maybe TRBD1 (6 bases). Trimming took 4 bases from V and 4 from J, leaving 11 bases between them. Looked up from germline, CDR1 is MNHEY and CDR2 is SVGAGI. This CDR3 has 15 residues. The CDR3 loop reads CASSSDRLYNSPLHF. The CDR3 DNA reads TGTGCCAGCAGTTCCGACAGGCTTTATAATTCACCCCTCCACTTT.

The genes are TRBV3-1 (or the pseudogene TRBV3-2) and TRBJ1-2; D unclear. Trimming removed 0 bases at V and 4 bases at J, with 15 bases between. The CDR3 runs to 16 residues. The germline V gene encodes CDR1 LGHDT and CDR2 YNNKEL (reference sequence). CDR3 sequence (DNA): TGTGCCAGCAGCCAAGATAGGGTCCGACTGAGCTATGGCTACACCTTC. As protein: CASSQDRVRLSYGYTF.

The CDR3 coding sequence is TGTGCCAGCAGTTCCGTGGCAGGATTCTCGATCGTTGTACCCGGGGAGCTGTTTTTT. Translating gives CASSSVAGFSIVVPGELFF. The chain employs TRBV27 and TRBJ2-2; unclear D gene. The CDR3 has 19 amino acids. Trimming took off 4 bases at V and 6 bases at J, with 27 bases between the two ends. Per germline, CDR1 MNHEY and CDR2 SMNVEV (reference sequence).

This chain connects TRBV10-3 to TRBJ1-2, with TRBD1 identical over 8 bases. The CDR3 loop spans 14 amino acids. Germline trimming cut 5 bases from V and 1 base from J; bases unmatched to any gene: 3. CDR1 is ENHRY and CDR2 is SYGVKD in the germline V gene. Here the CDR3 DNA reads TGTGCCATCAGTCAACAGGGGGGTAACTATGGCTACACCTTC. As protein: CAISQQGGNYGYTF.